This T cell receptor beta chain was recorded in a study of blood T cell repertoires in COVID-19. The wider study: The samples span acute and convalescent COVID-19 from the United States, Italy and Spain. PBMCs, B-cell-depleted T cells, or T cells provided the cDNA or gDNA that made up the material.

This CDR3 has 14 amino acids. CDR1 and CDR2 (germline): SGHNT, YENEEA. V trimming: 5 bases; J trimming: 4 bases; junction bases outside the gene matches: 7. Profiled with immunoSEQ multiplex PCR; TCRdb holds only in-frame clones, not every one. The table records around 140,000 clones, approximately 80% of them present only once. Sequenced input: peripheral blood. The chain uses TRBV11-3 and TRBJ1-2; 7 positions agree with TRBD1. The TCR sequence derives from a man in his fifties or sixties with active or convalescent COVID-19. CDR3 loop: CASSPPGQPYGYTF. The CDR3 region has the DNA TGTGCCAGCAGCCCACCGGGACAGCCCTATGGCTACACCTTC.